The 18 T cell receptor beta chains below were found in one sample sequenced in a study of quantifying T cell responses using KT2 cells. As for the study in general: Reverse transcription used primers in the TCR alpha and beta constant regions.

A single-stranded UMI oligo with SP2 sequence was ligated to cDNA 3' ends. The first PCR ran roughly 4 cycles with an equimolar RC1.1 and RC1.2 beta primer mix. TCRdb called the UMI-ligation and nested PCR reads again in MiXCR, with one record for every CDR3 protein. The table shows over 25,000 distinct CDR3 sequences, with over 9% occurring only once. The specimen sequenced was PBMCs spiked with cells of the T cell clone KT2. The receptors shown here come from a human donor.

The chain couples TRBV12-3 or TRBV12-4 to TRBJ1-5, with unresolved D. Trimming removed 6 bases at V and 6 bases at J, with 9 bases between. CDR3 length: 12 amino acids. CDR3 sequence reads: CASRGFGQPQHF. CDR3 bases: TGTGCCAGCAGGGGGTTTGGTCAGCCCCAGCATTTT.

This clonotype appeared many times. The CDR3 loop is CASSYSGRNTQYF. DNA of the CDR3: TGTGCCAGCAGTTACTCGGGTCGGAATACGCAGTATTTT. The chain couples TRBV6-5 to TRBJ2-3; D remains unclear. The ends were cut back, 0 bases at V and 7 bases at J, with 8 bases in the middle. Germline CDR1 MNHEY, CDR2 SVGAGI. This CDR3 region has 13 residues.

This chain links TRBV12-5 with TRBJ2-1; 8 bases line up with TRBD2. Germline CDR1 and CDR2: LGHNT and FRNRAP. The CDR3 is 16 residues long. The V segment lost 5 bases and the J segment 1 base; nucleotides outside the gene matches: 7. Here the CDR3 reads CASGPRGGGSYNEQFF. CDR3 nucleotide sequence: TGTGCTAGTGGTCCCCGGGGGGGGGGGTCCTACAATGAGCAGTTCTTC.

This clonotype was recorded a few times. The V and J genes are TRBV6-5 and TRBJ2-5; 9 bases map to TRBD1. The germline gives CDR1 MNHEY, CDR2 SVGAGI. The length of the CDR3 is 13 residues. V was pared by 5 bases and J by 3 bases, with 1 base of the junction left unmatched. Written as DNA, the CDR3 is TGTGCCAGCAGTCGGGACAGGGAAGAGACCCAGTACTTC. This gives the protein CASSRDREETQYF.

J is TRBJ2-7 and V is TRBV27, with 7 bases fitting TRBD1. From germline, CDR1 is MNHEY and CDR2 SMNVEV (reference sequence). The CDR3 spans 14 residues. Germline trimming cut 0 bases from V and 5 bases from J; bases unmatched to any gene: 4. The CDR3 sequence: CASSLSRGPHEQYF. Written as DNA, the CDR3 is TGTGCCAGCAGTTTATCTAGGGGGCCCCACGAGCAGTACTTC.

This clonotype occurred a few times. CDR3 sequence: CSVDATHTDNEQFF. The CDR3 nucleotides are TGCAGCGTTGATGCGACACACACCGACAATGAGCAGTTCTTC. The rearrangement links TRBV29-1 to TRBJ2-1; D is ambiguous. This CDR3 spans 14 amino acids. The V end was cut by 3 bases, the J end by 5 bases, with 14 bases between. Germline values: CDR1 SQVTM, CDR2 ANQGSEA.

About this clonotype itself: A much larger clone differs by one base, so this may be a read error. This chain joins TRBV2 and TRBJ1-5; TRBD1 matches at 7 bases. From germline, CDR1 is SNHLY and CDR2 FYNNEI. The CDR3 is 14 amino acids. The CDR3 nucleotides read TGTGCCAGCAGTCCAGGGGGTTTTGATCAGCCCCAGAATTTT. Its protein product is CASSPGGFDQPQNF. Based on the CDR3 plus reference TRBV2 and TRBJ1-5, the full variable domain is EPEVTQTPSHQVTQMGQEVILRCVPISNHLYFYWYRQILGQKVEFLVSFYNNEISEKSEIFDDQFSVERPDGSNFTLKIRSTKLEDSAMYFCASSPGGFDQPQNFGDGTRLSIL.

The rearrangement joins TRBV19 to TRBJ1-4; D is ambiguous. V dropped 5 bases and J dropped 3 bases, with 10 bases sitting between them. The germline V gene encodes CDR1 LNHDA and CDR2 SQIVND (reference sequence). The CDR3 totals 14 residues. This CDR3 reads CASSVGYPNEKLFF. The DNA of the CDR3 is TGTGCCAGTAGTGTCGGGTACCCTAATGAAAAACTGTTTTTT.

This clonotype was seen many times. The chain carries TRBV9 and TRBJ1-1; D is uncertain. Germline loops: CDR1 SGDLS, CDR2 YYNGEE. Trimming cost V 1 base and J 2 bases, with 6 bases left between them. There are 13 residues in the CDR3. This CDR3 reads CASSVRFNTEAFF. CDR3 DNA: TGTGCCAGCAGCGTACGGTTTAACACTGAAGCTTTCTTT.

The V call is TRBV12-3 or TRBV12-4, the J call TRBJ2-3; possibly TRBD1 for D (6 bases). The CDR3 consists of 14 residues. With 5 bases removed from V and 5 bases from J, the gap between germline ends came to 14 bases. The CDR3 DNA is TGTGCCAGCAGTCCAACGGACAGAGGAGATACGCAGTATTTT. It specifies CASSPTDRGDTQYF.

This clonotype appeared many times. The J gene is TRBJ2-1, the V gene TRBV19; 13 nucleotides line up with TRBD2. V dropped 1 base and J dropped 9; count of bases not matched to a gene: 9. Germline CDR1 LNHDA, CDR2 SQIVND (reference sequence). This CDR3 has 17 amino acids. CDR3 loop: CASSIGRTSGRGSEQFF. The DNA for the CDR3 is TGTGCCAGTAGTATAGGCCGGACTAGCGGGAGAGGGTCTGAGCAGTTCTTC.

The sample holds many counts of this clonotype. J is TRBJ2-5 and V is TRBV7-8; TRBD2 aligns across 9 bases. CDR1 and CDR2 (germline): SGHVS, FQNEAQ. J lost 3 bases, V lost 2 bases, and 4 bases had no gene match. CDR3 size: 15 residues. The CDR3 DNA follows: TGTGCCAGCAGCTTAACGAGACTAGCGGAAGAGACCCAGTACTTC. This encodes CASSLTRLAEETQYF.

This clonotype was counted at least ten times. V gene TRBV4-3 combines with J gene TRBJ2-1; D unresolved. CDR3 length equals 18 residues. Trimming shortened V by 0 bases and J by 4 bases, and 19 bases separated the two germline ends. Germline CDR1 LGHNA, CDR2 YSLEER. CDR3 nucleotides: TGCGCCAGCAGCCAAGATGGCACGAGGACCGTCAGATACAATGAGCAGTTCTTC. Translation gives CASSQDGTRTVRYNEQFF.

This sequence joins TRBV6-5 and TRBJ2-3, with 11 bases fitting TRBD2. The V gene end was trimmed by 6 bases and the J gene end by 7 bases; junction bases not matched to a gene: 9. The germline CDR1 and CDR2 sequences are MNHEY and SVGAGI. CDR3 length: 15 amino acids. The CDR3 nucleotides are TGTGCCAGCAGCCTTAGCGGGAGGGCCTCGAATACGCAGTATTTT. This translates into CASSLSGRASNTQYF.

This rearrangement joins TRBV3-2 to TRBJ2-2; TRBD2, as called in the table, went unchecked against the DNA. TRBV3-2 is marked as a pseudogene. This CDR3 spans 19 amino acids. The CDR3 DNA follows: TGTGCCAGCAGCCAAGATCGTAGCGGGAGGGCCGGGGACACCGGGGAGCTGTTTTTT. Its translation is CASSQDRSGRAGDTGELFF.

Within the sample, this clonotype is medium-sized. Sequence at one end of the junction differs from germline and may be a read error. DNA for the CDR3: TGTGCCAGCAGCGTGACAGCTACGCAGTATTTT. This encodes CASSVTATQYF. The chain is built from TRBV5-6 and TRBJ2-3; the D gene is possibly TRBD1 (5 bases). The CDR3 has 11 amino acids. Germline CDR1 and CDR2: SGHDT and YYEEEE.

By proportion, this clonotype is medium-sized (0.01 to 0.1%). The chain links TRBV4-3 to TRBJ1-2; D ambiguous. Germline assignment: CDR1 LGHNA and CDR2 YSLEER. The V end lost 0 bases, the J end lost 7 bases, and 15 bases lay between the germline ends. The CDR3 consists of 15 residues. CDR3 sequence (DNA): TGCGCCAGCAGCCAAGATCAAGACCCGGGAGGTGGCTACACCTTC. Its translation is CASSQDQDPGGGYTF.

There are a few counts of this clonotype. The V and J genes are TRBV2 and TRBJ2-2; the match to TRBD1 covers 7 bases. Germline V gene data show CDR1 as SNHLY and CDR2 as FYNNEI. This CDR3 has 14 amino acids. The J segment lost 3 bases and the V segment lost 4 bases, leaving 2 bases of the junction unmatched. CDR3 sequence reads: CASSVGGYTGELFF. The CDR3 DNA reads TGTGCCAGCAGTGTAGGGGGCTACACCGGGGAGCTGTTTTTT.